The next 28 T cell receptor beta chains were all read from a single sample in a study of T cells in Graves' hyperthyroidism and ophthalmopathy (dated by TCRdb to about 2019). Library method: multiplex PCR. Data came from an Illumina HiSeq 2000. TCR beta CDR3 regions were amplified from RNA transcripts. The first round of RT-PCR for the TCR CDR3 was performed with the HTBI primer set and the Qiagen OneStep RT-PCR kit. TCRdb cleaned the public reads at Q25 with fastp, built clones with MiXCR and kept in-frame beta chains. Each CDR3 protein gets just one entry, which takes the most common genes and DNA from the rows behind it. This sample gives some 760,000 distinct CDR3 sequences in total; 11% to 15% of them show up just once. The top ten hold 10% of the sample. Sequencing was done on a sample of blood. The receptors shown here come from a woman aged 18-29 years with Graves' hyperthyroidism.

In this sample, this clonotype turned up many times. The rearrangement joins TRBV30 to TRBJ2-7; 7 positions agree with TRBD1. The V segment lost 1 base and the J segment 1 base; nucleotides outside the gene matches: 10. The germline gives CDR1 GTSNPN, CDR2 SVGIG (reference sequence). This CDR3 is 16 amino acids long. The CDR3 DNA is TGTGCCTGGAGTGCACCGACAGGGTTGTTTTCCTACGAGCAGTACTTC. It encodes CAWSAPTGLFSYEQYF.

This clonotype came up a few times. The J gene is TRBJ2-3, the V gene TRBV27; 12 positions match TRBD1. Germline values: CDR1 MNHEY, CDR2 SMNVEV (reference sequence). There are 15 residues in the CDR3. The ends lost 5 bases at V and 8 bases at J; junction bases unmatched: 8. CDR3 bases: TGTGCCAGCAGTCAGCGTGGGACAGGGGGCTTTACGCAGTATTTT. Translated, it gives CASSQRGTGGFTQYF.

In this sample, this clonotype turned up a few times. The J gene is TRBJ1-2, the V gene TRBV19; 10 bases line up with TRBD1. In germline, CDR1 is LNHDA, CDR2 SQIVND (reference sequence). The ends lost 5 bases at V and 4 bases at J; junction bases unmatched: 7. The CDR3 totals 15 residues. CDR3 sequence reads: CASSPRRTGGYGYTF. The CDR3 bases are TGTGCCAGTAGTCCCCGCCGGACAGGGGGCTATGGCTACACCTTC.

The CDR3 bases are TGTGCCAGCAGCCAGGATCAGATATCCGAGCAGTACTTC. Translation gives CASSQDQISEQYF. V and J are TRBV4-2 and TRBJ2-7, with no clear D. Per the germline V gene, CDR1 is LGHNA and CDR2 is YNFKEQ. This CDR3 contains 13 residues. Trimming took off 3 bases at V and 6 bases at J, with 12 bases between the two ends.

A note on this clonotype: Germline is not matched at one junction end, which may reflect a read error. This chain uses TRBV6-2 or TRBV6-3 with TRBJ2-4, with D perhaps TRBD2 (6 bases). CDR3 length: 15 amino acids. Germline CDR1 reads MNHEY; CDR2 reads SVGEGT. The CDR3 region is CVSSPWTGGENIQYF. CDR3 DNA: TGTGTCAGCTCACCCTGGACGGGCGGGGAAAACATTCAGTACTTC.

The chain carries TRBV29-1 and TRBJ1-1; D gene uncertain. CDR1 and CDR2 (germline): SQVTM, ANQGSEA. The germline V and J ends were trimmed by 0 bases and 4 bases, with 9 bases remaining between them. The CDR3 covers 13 residues. For the CDR3, the DNA is TGCAGCGTTGAAGATCTGGGAAGCACTGAAGCTTTCTTT. It specifies CSVEDLGSTEAFF.

This clonotype has a count of ten or more. This chain uses TRBV13 with TRBJ2-3, with D possibly being TRBD1 or TRBD2 (6 bases each). CDR1 PRHDT and CDR2 FYEKMQ come from the germline V gene (reference sequence). V dropped 5 bases and J dropped 6 bases, with 21 bases sitting between them. The CDR3 contains 16 residues. Here the CDR3 reads CASSQRRGTLRDTQYF. CDR3 DNA: TGTGCCAGCAGCCAACGCCGCGGGACACTGCGGGATACGCAGTATTTT.

In its sample, this clonotype was seen many times. The rearrangement uses TRBV28 and TRBJ1-4; D ambiguous. The CDR3 runs to 16 residues. Germline V CDR1 and CDR2: MDHEN, SYDVKM. Trimming removed 3 bases from V and 10 bases from J, with 21 bases in between. The CDR3 spells CASSFWKIHVVGKLFF. CDR3 nucleotides: TGTGCCAGCAGTTTCTGGAAGATTCACGTGGTAGGAAAACTGTTTTTT.

The sample holds a few counts of this clonotype. The chain recombines TRBV7-9 with TRBJ1-2; D not certain. The germline gives CDR1 SEHNR, CDR2 FQNEAQ (reference sequence). Trimming left V 5 bases short and J 8 bases short, with 15 bases between. The CDR3 runs 13 residues. DNA of the CDR3: TGTGCCAGCAGCCCGTCAGCGTTGTTCGGCTACACCTTC. Protein: CASSPSALFGYTF.

The V and J genes are TRBV9 and TRBJ2-2; the D gene could be TRBD1 or TRBD2 (5 bases each). Trimming shortened V by 0 bases and J by 4 bases, and 22 bases separated the two germline ends. Per germline, CDR1 SGDLS and CDR2 YYNGEE. This CDR3 region has 19 residues. This CDR3 reads CASSVGSWTGTPGTGELFF. The CDR3 region has the DNA TGTGCCAGCAGCGTAGGGAGTTGGACCGGGACCCCCGGCACCGGGGAGCTGTTTTTT.

For this clonotype: This may arise from a read error, as a much more abundant clone is one base away. It is likely a read error, because the conserved phenylalanine at the end of the CDR3 is missing. This chain connects TRBV11-2 to TRBJ2-1, with 11 bases lining up with TRBD2. The CDR3 is 15 amino acids. Unmatched junction bases numbered 4, after V lost 5 bases and J lost 4 bases. CDR1 SGHAT and CDR2 FQNNGV come from the germline V gene. The CDR3 region has the DNA TGTGCCAGCAGCCACATAGCGGGAGGGTACAATGAGCAGTTCGTC. Protein sequence: CASSHIAGGYNEQFV.

At least ten counts were recorded for this clonotype. V and J are TRBV2 and TRBJ2-7; D is possibly TRBD1 (6 bases). Germline loops: CDR1 SNHLY, CDR2 FYNNEI. The V end lost 6 bases, the J end lost 0 bases, and 12 bases lay between the germline ends. This CDR3 comprises 14 residues. The CDR3: CASRAQGSSYEQYF. The CDR3 DNA reads as TGTGCCAGCAGGGCACAGGGATCCTCCTACGAGCAGTACTTC.

Of note for this clonotype: The conserved closing phenylalanine or tryptophan is absent in this CDR3, likely reflecting a read error. The chain carries TRBV29-1 and TRBJ1-2, with TRBD1 as a possible D gene (5 bases). This CDR3 comprises 14 residues. From germline, CDR1 is SQVTM and CDR2 ANQGSEA. Trimming shortened V by 7 bases and J by 5 bases, and 20 bases separated the two germline ends. CDR3 in amino acids: CSGVVWNKGYGYTV. The CDR3 DNA sequence: TGCAGCGGAGTTGTGTGGAATAAGGGGTATGGCTACACCGTC.

This clonotype came up a few times. The chain links TRBV12-3 or TRBV12-4 to TRBJ2-2, with TRBD1 as a possible D gene (5 bases). The CDR3 runs to 14 residues. V lost 8 bases to trimming and J lost 2 bases, with 12 bases between them. CDR3 sequence: CASRPDTNTGELFF. The CDR3 coding sequence is TGTGCCAGCCGACCGGACACAAACACCGGGGAGCTGTTTTTT.

This clonotype was observed at least ten times. The junction does not match germline at one end; this may be a read error. V gene TRBV7-7 combines with J gene TRBJ2-7; TRBD1 is a possible D gene (5 bases). The germline gives CDR1 SSHAT, CDR2 FNYEAQ (reference sequence). The CDR3 spans 14 residues. The CDR3 region is CASSSQPDSYEQYF. The CDR3 region has the DNA TGTGCTAGCAGCTCCCAACCAGACAGCTACGAGCAGTACTTC. The full variable domain, in which reference TRBV7-7 and TRBJ2-7 provide the parts outside the CDR3, is GAGVSQSPRYKVTKRGQDVTLRCDPISSHATLYWYQQALGQGPEFLTYFNYEAQPDKSGLPSDRFSAERPEGSISTLTIQRTEQRDSAMYRCASSSQPDSYEQYFGPGTRLTVT.

This clonotype was seen a handful of times. The chain combines TRBV27 with TRBJ2-1; D is perhaps TRBD1 or TRBD2 (5 bases each). Trimming took 1 base from V and 13 from J, leaving 26 bases between them. Germline V gene lookup returns CDR1 MNHEY and CDR2 SMNVEV (reference sequence). The CDR3 runs to 17 residues. For the CDR3, the DNA is TGTGCCAGCAGTTTATTAGGAGGTCAGGGTACTTTATACGAACAGTTCTTC. Translated: CASSLLGGQGTLYEQFF.

This clonotype showed up many times. The V call is TRBV3-1, the J call TRBJ2-5, with 10 bases that match TRBD2. The germline CDR1 and CDR2 sequences are LGHDT and YNNKEL (reference sequence). CDR3 length: 19 residues. V lost 2 bases and J lost 4; bases outside the gene matches: 16. For the CDR3, the DNA is TGTGCCAGCAGCCAAAAAGGCACCCTCTTAGCGGGAGGAAGAGAGACCCAGTACTTC. This encodes CASSQKGTLLAGGRETQYF.

This clonotype was picked up a small number of times. The CDR3 loop is CASSRIGSPPSEQYF. In DNA form, the CDR3 reads TGTGCCAGCAGCAGAATCGGGAGTCCTCCCTCCGAGCAGTACTTC. This chain links TRBV9 with TRBJ2-7; D possibly corresponds to TRBD2 (6 bases). CDR3 size: 15 residues. Germline lookup yields CDR1 SGDLS and CDR2 YYNGEE. Trimming pared 4 bases from V and 6 bases from J, leaving 20 bases between. The full variable domain, in which reference TRBV9 and TRBJ2-7 provide the parts outside the CDR3, is DSGVTQTPKHLITATGQRVTLRCSPRSGDLSVYWYQQSLDQGLQFLIQYYNGEERAKGNILERFSAQQFPDLHSELNLSSLELGDSALYFCASSRIGSPPSEQYFGPGTRLTVT.

CDR3 protein: CASRWDRADGYTF. In DNA, the CDR3 is TGTGCCAGCAGATGGGACAGGGCGGATGGCTACACCTTC. The chain has TRBV6-5 and TRBJ1-2; the match to TRBD1 covers 9 bases. This CDR3 spans 13 amino acids. J gave up 6 bases and V 6 bases, and 5 bases lay outside the gene matches. The germline V gene encodes CDR1 MNHEY and CDR2 SVGAGI.

V usage is TRBV7-2 and J usage is TRBJ2-1; D uncertain. Germline V gene data show CDR1 as SGHTA and CDR2 as FQGNSA. The CDR3 contains 14 residues. V shed 4 bases and J shed 6 bases, with 13 bases lying between them. The DNA for the CDR3 is TGTGCCAGCAGCTCCCGGGCCCTCTCCAATGAGCAGTTCTTC. Amino acids: CASSSRALSNEQFF.

As to this clonotype: A much larger clonotype is one base distant, so this may be a read error. This chain links TRBV15 with TRBJ2-3; 9 positions match TRBD2. There are 15 residues in the CDR3. Germline assignment: CDR1 LNHNV and CDR2 YYDKDF (reference sequence). The CDR3 DNA reads as TGTGCCGCCAGCAGAGAGGCGGGAGGGCCCGATACGCAGTATTTT. It yields the protein CAASREAGGPDTQYF.

The genes are TRBV28 and TRBJ2-5; no definite D call. Germline CDR1 is MDHEN and CDR2 is SYDVKM. V was trimmed by 4 bases and J by 3 bases, leaving 12 bases between them. The CDR3 has 14 amino acids. As DNA, the CDR3 is TGTGCCAGCAGTTCACGGCAGGCGAAAGAGACCCAGTACTTC. Amino acids: CASSSRQAKETQYF.

The chain joins TRBV6-1 to TRBJ2-7; D call uncertain. V dropped 2 bases and J dropped 2 bases, with 13 bases sitting between them. From germline, CDR1 is MNHNS and CDR2 SASEGT. The CDR3 sequence is 15 residues long. The CDR3 reads CASSERWSSTYEQYF. For the CDR3, the DNA is TGTGCCAGCAGTGAAAGATGGTCCTCTACCTACGAGCAGTACTTC.

This clonotype was counted many times. As DNA, the CDR3 is TGCGCCAGCAGCCACCTCCAGGAGAACTCCTACGAGCAGTACTTC. It yields the protein CASSHLQENSYEQYF. The chain employs TRBV4-1 and TRBJ2-7; D is ambiguous. The CDR3 has 15 amino acids. Trimming stripped 3 bases from V and 0 bases from J, with 12 bases between. CDR1 MGHRA and CDR2 YSYEKL come from the germline V gene.

This clonotype was recorded at least ten times. This chain uses TRBV30 with TRBJ1-1; D may be TRBD1 (5 bases). The CDR3 has 15 residues. With 4 bases removed from V and 3 bases from J, the gap between germline ends came to 18 bases. Per germline, CDR1 GTSNPN and CDR2 SVGIG (reference sequence). CDR3 sequence (DNA): TGTGCCTGGAAGGGGTTTCGGGCGCGCGACACTGAAGCTTTCTTT. It translates to CAWKGFRARDTEAFF.

The chain is built from TRBV19 and TRBJ1-4; 9 bases are a match to TRBD1. After removal of 7 bases from V and 8 bases from J, the junction contained 11 bases not matched to a gene. CDR1 LNHDA and CDR2 SQIVND come from the germline V gene (reference sequence). This CDR3 contains 15 residues. As DNA, the CDR3 is TGTGCCAGTAACCCGGGACAGGGACGACAAGAAAAACTGTTTTTT. Residues: CASNPGQGRQEKLFF.

This clonotype was seen more than once but under ten times. The J gene is TRBJ2-2, the V gene TRBV27, with D unresolved. CDR3 length equals 13 residues. Germline V gene sequence: CDR1 MNHEY, CDR2 SMNVEV (reference sequence). With 3 bases removed from V and 8 bases from J, the gap between germline ends came to 10 bases. The CDR3 here is CASSLSVGGELFF. DNA for the CDR3: TGTGCCAGCAGTTTGAGCGTCGGGGGGGAGCTGTTTTTT.

Many counts were recorded for this clonotype. CDR3 sequence reads: CAWSPHIRAMAFF. The CDR3 DNA is TGTGCCTGGAGTCCACACATCAGGGCGATGGCTTTCTTT. The V and J genes are TRBV30 and TRBJ1-1; the D gene is possibly TRBD1 (5 bases). V was cut by 2 bases and J by 11 bases, with 18 bases left in between. Germline V CDR1 and CDR2: GTSNPN, SVGIG (reference sequence). The length of the CDR3 is 13 residues.